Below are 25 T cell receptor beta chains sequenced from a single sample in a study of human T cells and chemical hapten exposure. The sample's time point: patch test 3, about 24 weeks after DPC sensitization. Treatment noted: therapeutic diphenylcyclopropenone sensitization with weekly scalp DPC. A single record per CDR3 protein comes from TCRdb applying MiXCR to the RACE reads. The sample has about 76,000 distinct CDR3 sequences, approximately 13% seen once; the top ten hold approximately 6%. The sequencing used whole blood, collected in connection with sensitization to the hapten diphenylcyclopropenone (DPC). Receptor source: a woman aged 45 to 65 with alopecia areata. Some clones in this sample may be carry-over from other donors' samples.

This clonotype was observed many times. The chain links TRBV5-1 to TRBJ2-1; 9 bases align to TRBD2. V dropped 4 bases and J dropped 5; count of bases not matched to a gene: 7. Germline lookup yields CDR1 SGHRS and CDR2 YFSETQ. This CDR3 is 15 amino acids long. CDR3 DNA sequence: TGCGCCAGCAGCCCTCTAACTAGCGGGCACAATGAGCAGTTCTTC. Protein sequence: CASSPLTSGHNEQFF.

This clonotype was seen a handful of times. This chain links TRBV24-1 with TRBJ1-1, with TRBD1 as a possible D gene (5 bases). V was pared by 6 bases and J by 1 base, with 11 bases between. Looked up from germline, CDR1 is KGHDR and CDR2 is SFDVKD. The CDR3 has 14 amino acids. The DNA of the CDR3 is TGTGCCACCAGTCGGGGCGGAGCGAACACTGAAGCTTTCTTT. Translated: CATSRGGANTEAFF.

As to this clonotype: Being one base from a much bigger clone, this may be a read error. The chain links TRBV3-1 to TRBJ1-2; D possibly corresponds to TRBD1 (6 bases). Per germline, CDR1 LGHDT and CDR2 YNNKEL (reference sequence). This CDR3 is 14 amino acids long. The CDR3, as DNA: TGTGCCAGCAGCCTGGGACAACGAGGATATGGCTTCACCTTC. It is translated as CASSLGQRGYGFTF.

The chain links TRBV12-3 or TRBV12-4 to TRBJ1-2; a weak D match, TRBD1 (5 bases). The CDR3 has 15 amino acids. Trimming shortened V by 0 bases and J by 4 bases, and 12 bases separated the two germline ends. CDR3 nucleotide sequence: TGTGCCAGCAGTTTAGCGCAACAGGTCTTCTATGGCTACACCTTC. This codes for CASSLAQQVFYGYTF.

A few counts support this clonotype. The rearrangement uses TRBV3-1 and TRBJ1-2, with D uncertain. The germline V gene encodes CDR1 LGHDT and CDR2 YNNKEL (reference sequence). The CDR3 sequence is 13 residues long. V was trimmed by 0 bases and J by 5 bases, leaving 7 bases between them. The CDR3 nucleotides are TGTGCCAGCAGCCAAGAATTTGCTTATGGCTACACCTTC. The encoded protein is CASSQEFAYGYTF. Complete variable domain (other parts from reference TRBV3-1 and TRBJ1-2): DTAVSQTPKYLVTQMGNDKSIKCEQNLGHDTMYWYKQDSKKFLKIMFSYNNKELIINETVPNRFSPKSPDKAHLNLHINSLELGDSAVYFCASSQEFAYGYTFGSGTRLTVV.

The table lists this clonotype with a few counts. The DNA of the CDR3 is TGCGCCAGCAGTGGCGGAGACCAAGAGACCCAGTACTTC. It codes for CASSGGDQETQYF. The chain recombines TRBV10-1 with TRBJ2-5; D unclear. Per germline, CDR1 WNHNN and CDR2 SYGVQD (reference sequence). Trimming stripped 4 bases from V and 0 bases from J, with 6 bases between. The CDR3 consists of 13 residues.

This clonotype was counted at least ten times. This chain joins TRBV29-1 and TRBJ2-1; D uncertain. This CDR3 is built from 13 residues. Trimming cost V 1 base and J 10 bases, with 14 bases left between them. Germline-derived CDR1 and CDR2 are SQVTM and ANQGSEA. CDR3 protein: CSVEVGWKREQFF. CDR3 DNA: TGCAGCGTTGAAGTAGGTTGGAAGCGAGAGCAGTTCTTC.

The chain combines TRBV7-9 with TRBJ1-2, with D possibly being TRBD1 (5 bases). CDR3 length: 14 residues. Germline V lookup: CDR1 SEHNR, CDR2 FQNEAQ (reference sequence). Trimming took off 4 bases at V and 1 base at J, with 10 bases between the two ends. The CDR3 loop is CASSSRTFNYGYTF. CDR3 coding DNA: TGTGCCAGCAGCTCCCGGACATTTAACTATGGCTACACCTTC.

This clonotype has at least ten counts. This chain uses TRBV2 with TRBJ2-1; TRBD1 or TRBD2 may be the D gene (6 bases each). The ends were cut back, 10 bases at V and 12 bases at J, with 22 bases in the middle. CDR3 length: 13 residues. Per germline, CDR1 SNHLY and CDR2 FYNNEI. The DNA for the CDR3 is TGTGCCACGGAGGGGGGCCCGGCTATCGGGCAGTTCTTC. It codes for CATEGGPAIGQFF.

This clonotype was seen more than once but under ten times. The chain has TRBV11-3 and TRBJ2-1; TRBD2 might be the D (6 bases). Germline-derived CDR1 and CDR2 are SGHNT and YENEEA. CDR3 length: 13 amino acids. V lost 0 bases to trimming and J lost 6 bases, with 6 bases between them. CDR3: CASSLDGSNEQFF. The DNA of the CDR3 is TGTGCCAGCAGCTTAGACGGGAGCAATGAGCAGTTCTTC. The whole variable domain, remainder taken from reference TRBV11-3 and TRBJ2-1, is EAGVVQSPRYKIIEKKQPVAFWCNPISGHNTLYWYLQNLGQGPELLIRYENEEAVDDSQLPKDRFSAERLKGVDSTLKIQPAELGDSAVYLCASSLDGSNEQFFGPGTRLTVL.

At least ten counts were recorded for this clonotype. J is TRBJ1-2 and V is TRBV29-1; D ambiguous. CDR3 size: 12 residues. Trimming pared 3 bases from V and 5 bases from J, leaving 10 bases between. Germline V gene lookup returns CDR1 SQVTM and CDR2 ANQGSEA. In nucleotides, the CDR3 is TGCAGCGTTGAGGTCAGAACATATGGCTACACCTTC. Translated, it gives CSVEVRTYGYTF.

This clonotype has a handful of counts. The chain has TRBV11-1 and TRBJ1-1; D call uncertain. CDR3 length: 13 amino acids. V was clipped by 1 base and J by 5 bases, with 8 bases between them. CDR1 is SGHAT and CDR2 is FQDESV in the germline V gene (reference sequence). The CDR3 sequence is CASSLEAGTEAFF. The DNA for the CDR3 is TGTGCCAGCAGCTTAGAGGCGGGAACTGAAGCTTTCTTT.

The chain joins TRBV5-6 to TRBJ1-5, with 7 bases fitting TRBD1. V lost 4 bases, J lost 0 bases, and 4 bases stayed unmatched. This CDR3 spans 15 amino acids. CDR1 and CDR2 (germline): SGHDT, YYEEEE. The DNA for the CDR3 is TGTGCCAGCAGCGCAGGGGGATATAGCAATCAGCCCCAGCATTTT. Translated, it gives CASSAGGYSNQPQHF. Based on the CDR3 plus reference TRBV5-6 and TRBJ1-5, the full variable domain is DAGVTQSPTHLIKTRGQQVTLRCSPKSGHDTVSWYQQALGQGPQFIFQYYEEEERQRGNFPDRFSGHQFPNYSSELNVNALLLGDSALYLCASSAGGYSNQPQHFGDGTRLSIL.

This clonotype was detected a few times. CDR3 sequence (DNA): TGTGCCAGCAGTTACGGGACAGGTGAAGCTTTCTTT. It translates to CASSYGTGEAFF. V and J are TRBV6-6 and TRBJ1-1; 8 bases are a match to TRBD1. Unmatched junction bases numbered 0, after V lost 2 bases and J lost 7 bases. The CDR3 loop spans 12 amino acids. Per the germline V gene, CDR1 is MNHNY and CDR2 is SVGAGI (reference sequence).

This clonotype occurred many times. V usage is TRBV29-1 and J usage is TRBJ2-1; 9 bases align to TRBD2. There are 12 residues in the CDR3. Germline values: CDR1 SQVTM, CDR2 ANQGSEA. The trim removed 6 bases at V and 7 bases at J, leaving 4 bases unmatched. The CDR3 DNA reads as TGCAGCGTGATAGCGGGAGCTAATGAGCAGTTCTTC. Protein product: CSVIAGANEQFF.

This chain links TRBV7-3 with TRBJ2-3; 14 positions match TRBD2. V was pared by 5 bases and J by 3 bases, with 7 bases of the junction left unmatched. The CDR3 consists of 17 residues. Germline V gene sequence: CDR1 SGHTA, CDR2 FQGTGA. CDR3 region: CASSKRTSGRRTDTQYF. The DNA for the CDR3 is TGTGCCAGCAGCAAACGGACTAGCGGGAGGAGGACAGATACGCAGTATTTT.

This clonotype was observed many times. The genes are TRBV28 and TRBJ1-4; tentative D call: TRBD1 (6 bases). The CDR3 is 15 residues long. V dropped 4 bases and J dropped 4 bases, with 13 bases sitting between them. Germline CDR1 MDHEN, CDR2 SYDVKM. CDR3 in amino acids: CASSSWEGGNEKLFF. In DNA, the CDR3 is TGTGCCAGCAGTTCCTGGGAAGGGGGTAATGAAAAACTGTTTTTT. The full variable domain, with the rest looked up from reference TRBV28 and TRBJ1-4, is DVKVTQSSRYLVKRTGEKVFLECVQDMDHENMFWYRQDPGLGLRLIYFSYDVKMKEKGDIPEGYSVSREKKERFSLILESASTNQTSMYLCASSSWEGGNEKLFFGSGTQLSVL.

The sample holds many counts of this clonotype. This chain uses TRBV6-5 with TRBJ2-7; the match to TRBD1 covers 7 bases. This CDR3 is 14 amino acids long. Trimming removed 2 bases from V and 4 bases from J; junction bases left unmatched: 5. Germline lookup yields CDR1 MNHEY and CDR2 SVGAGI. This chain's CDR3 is CASSYRGGQYEQYF. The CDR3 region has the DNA TGTGCCAGCAGTTACAGAGGGGGCCAGTACGAGCAGTACTTC.

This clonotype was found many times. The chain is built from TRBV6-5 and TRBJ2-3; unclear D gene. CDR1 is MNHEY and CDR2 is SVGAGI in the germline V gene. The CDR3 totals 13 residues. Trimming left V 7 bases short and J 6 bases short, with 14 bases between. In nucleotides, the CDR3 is TGTGCCAGCACCCCCAGAGGTGGGGATACGCAGTATTTT. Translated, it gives CASTPRGGDTQYF.

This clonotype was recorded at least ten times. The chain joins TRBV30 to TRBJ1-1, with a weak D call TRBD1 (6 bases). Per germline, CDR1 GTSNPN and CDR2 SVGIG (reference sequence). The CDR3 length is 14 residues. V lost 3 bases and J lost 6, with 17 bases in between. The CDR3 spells CAWRILQGVSEAFF. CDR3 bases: TGTGCCTGGAGGATACTACAGGGCGTCTCTGAAGCTTTCTTT.

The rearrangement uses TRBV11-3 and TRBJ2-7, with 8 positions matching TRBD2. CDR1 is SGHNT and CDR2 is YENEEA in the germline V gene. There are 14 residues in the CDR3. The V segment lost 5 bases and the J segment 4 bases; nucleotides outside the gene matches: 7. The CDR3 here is CASSPGGGRYEQYF. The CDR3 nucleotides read TGTGCCAGCAGCCCTGGGGGCGGGAGGTACGAGCAGTACTTC.

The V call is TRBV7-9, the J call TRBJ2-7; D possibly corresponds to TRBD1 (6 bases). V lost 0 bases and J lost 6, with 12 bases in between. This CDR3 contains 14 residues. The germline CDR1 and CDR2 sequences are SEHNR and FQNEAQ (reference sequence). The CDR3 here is CASSLAGTPVEQYF. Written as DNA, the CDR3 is TGTGCCAGCAGCTTAGCCGGGACACCCGTCGAGCAGTACTTC. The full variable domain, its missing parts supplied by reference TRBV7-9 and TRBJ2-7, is DTGVSQNPRHKITKRGQNVTFRCDPISEHNRLYWYRQTLGQGPEFLTYFQNEAQLEKSRLLSDRFSAERPKGSFSTLEIQRTEQGDSAMYLCASSLAGTPVEQYFGPGTRLTVT.

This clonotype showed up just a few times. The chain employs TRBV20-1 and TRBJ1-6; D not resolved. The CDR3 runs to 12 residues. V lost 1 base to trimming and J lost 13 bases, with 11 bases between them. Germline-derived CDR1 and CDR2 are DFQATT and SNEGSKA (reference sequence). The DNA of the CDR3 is TGCAGTGCTAGAGTGTCCATCGGGCCCCTCCACTTT. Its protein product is CSARVSIGPLHF.

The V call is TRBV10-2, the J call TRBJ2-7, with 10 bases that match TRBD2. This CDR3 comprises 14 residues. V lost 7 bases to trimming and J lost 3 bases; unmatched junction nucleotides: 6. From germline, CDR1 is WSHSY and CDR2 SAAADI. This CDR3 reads CASTLAGGFYEQYF. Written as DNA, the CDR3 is TGCGCCAGCACCTTAGCGGGAGGTTTCTACGAGCAGTACTTC.

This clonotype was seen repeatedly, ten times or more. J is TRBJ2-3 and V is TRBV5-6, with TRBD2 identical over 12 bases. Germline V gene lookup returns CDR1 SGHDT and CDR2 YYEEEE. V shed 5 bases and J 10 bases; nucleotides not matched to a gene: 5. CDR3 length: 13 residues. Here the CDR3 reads CASSWTSGMSQYF. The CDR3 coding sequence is TGTGCCAGCAGTTGGACTAGCGGGATGTCGCAGTATTTT.